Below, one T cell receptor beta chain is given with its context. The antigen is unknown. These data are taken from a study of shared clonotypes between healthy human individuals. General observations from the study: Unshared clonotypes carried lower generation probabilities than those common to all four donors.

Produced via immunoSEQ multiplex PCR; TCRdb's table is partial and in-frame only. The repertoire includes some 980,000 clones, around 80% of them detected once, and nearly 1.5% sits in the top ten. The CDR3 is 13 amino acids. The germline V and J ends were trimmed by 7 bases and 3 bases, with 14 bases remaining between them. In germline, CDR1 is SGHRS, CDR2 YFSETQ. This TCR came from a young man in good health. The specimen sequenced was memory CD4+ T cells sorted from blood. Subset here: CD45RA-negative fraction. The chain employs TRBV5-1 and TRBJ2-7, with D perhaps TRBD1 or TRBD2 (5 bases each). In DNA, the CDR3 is TGCGCCAGCGGAAGGGACGGATACTACGAGCAGTACTTC. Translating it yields CASGRDGYYEQYF.